This paragraph covers one T cell receptor beta chain sequence. Its antigen target is currently unknown. No base quality values were provided; no much bigger clone lies one nucleotide off. Counted from cysteine to phenylalanine, this CDR3 has 15 amino acids. Only CDR3 DNA is held: 45 bases, read in frame from base 1. Trimmed from V: 5 bases; trimmed from J: 1 base; junction bases lacking a gene match: 7. The germline V gene encodes CDR1 SEHNR and CDR2 FQNEAQ (reference sequence). Library prep was done by the immunoSEQ multiplex PCR assay. The multiplex PCR relied on a mix of 60 forward primers for TCR Vbeta segments and 13 reverse primers for TCR Jbeta segments. The CDR3 region of rearranged TCR beta genes was amplified from genomic DNA by a multiplex PCR assay. Amplified TCR beta libraries were sequenced as 87-base-pair reads on the Illumina HiSeq System. The authors' pipeline ran thus. A later analysis tallied approximately 87 million unique TCR beta chains across the 666 repertoires, and about 12 million of those chains were shared by two or more donors. Raw reads were error-corrected and collapsed into unique sequences by a nearest-neighbor algorithm in which closely related sequences were merged to remove PCR and sequencing errors. CDR3 sequences were aligned to IMGT reference sequences to assign V, D and J gene segments. For a sequence to be retained, at least a six-nucleotide match to both a V gene segment and a J gene segment was required. Rearrangements were called productive when the CDR3 lacked stop codons and stayed in frame with V and J; all others were non-productive. Following IMGT convention, CDR3 was defined as the stretch from the second conserved V-encoded cysteine up to the conserved J-encoded phenylalanine. The earlier analysis of 450 to 750 of the donors excluded any sequence lacking an unambiguous match to a single V gene segment. In an earlier analysis of almost 600 of the donors, a V segment was called functional when productive rearrangements were above 56.7%, and segregating when the standard deviation between donors exceeded 5%. To diagnose cytomegalovirus status from the catalog of TCR beta chain sequences, a statistical classification framework was built. In a later analysis, V and J genes were assigned by comparing TCR nucleotide sequences against IMGT/GENE-DB human TR gene sequences. The TCRdist pipeline was used in a later analysis to assign CDR3 sequences and most-parsimonious VDJ recombination scenarios. In a later analysis, each TCR beta chain was defined by its CDR3 amino acid sequence together with its V-gene family, and reads lacking a unique V-gene family were excluded. In a later analysis, 450 to 600 highly shared, low-generation-probability nucleotide sequences were removed to address suspected cross-contamination and a sequencing artifact. A later analysis calculated a clonal expansion index for each public chain from normalized within-repertoire ranks of inferred template counts. In a later analysis, generation probabilities were computed with a VDJ recombination model fitted to out-of-frame rearrangements, and the resulting probabilities were checked against IGoR. In a later analysis, hypergeometric tests were used to score TCR-TCR, TCR-HLA and TCR-CMV co-occurrence, with a repertoire-size bias correction applied to TCR pairs. False discovery rates were estimated in a later analysis by permuting HLA or CMV assignments 20 times. A later analysis grouped co-occurring TCRs with DBSCAN, adding TCRdist sequence similarity when clustering within HLA-allele-positive subsets. For co-occurrence clustering, repertoires with fewer than 30,000 or more than 120,000 public chains were excluded, along with five repertoires with anomalous nucleotide sharing. The clones in this table, taken by TCRdb from immuneACCESS, are in-frame only. Not every clone is retained; where verified, under half of the shortfall comes from an unresolved V gene, and the cause of the rest is unknown. From that table come the V and J calls and clone size; the DNA was used to work out D and trimming. Present in this sample are 150,000 to 200,000 clones, around four fifths of which were seen just once. About 1.5% of the sample is held by the ten biggest clonotypes.

The cohort was made up of 500 to 850 healthy bone marrow donors. At the time of sampling, all cohort members were nominally healthy, though unrecorded immune exposures were likely present. The donor was CMV seronegative and was included in the group of 352 seronegative cohort members. Every donor gave a peripheral blood sample, and the peripheral blood mononuclear cells from that sample were used for TCR beta sequencing. The Qiagen DNeasy Blood Extraction Kit was used to extract genomic DNA from the blood cell samples. These data come from a study of cytomegalovirus exposure and HLA in healthy donors (dated by TCRdb to 2017 to 2019). The study in broad terms: In an earlier analysis of some 550 of the donors, around 290 Gb of sequence data and 117 million unique TCR beta sequences from 180 million or so T cells were reported. Because of strong linkage in the cohort, a handful of DR-DQ haplotypes were treated as single units for association and clustering. High-throughput TCR immunosequencing, statistical association of individual TCRs with disease status, and machine learning were combined to predict cytomegalovirus infection status. An early release covering roughly 640 HLA-typed donors comprised roughly 300 gigabases of sequencing data and tens of millions of unique TCR sequences. Using immunosequencing, the study profiled T cell repertoires from around 680 subjects and related those repertoires to cytomegalovirus serostatus. A later analysis re-examined previously published TCR beta repertoires from more than 550 donors and added high-resolution HLA genotyping to investigate patterns of TCR occurrence. Every repertoire in the discovery cohort had been generated on one and the same sequencing platform. The number of donors typed differed by locus, with about 620-630 for A, B, C, DRB1 and DQB1, around 520 for DQA1, 600 to 610 for DPA1, and under 490 for DPB1. Along with the approximately 620-subject first cohort, a separate validation cohort of some 130 different subjects was used. Class I and class II HLA loci were covered by the typing at four-digit resolution. Donor age, sex, ethnicity and CMV serostatus were compiled alongside the repertoire data. An earlier analysis of some 500 of the donors applied high-throughput TCR beta sequencing to assess whether each TCR beta V gene segment acted as functional or pseudogenic. Rather than drawing on any new phenotypic data, the later analysis identified candidate immune exposures from TCR beta sequences and the way those sequences occurred across donors. The aim of the study was to test whether cataloging public T cell receptors could identify signatures of past pathogen exposure. A later genetic analysis took genome-wide SNP genotypes for 398 of the 666 donors and used that subset as a discovery cohort. Among some 410 genotyped donors of the cohort, an average of roughly 240,000 unique TCR beta nucleotide sequences were sequenced per donor, around 20% of them non-productive. Among the roughly 400 genotyped donors, around 81% belonged to the genetic ancestry cluster associated with self-reported Caucasian donors.

Study-wide findings and limitations: Most TCR sequences were seen in very few donors, while some public TCRs were found in many individuals. A further reported finding was that TCR beta sequences accurately predicted the HLA-A and HLA-B alleles for most subjects in the first cohort. In an earlier analysis of 500 to 650 of the donors, most TCR beta V segments appeared in productive rearrangements about 87% or about 30% of the time, broadly matching IMGT annotations. According to a later analysis, most CMV-associated TCR beta chains appeared to be HLA-restricted, and the HLA associations seemed to be driven largely by CMV exposure. In a later genetic analysis, fewer N-insertions in productive TCRs were reported among donors in an Asian-associated ancestry cluster than the roughly 700-donor mean. This cohort had only TCR beta chains sequenced, and the lack of alpha or paired-chain data limited which features could be detected. In vitro tests confirmed that a few of the cytomegalovirus-associated TCR beta chains recognize cytomegalovirus antigens. According to a later analysis, parvovirus B19, influenza, CMV and Epstein-Barr virus appeared linked to several top co-occurrence clusters. A later analysis found that HLA-associated TCR beta chains were more clonally expanded and had lower generation probabilities than equally common non-associated chains. Because counts were too low, roughly 17 rarely observed V segments, including chromosome 9 orphons, were left out of the earlier analysis of some 640 of the donors. Roughly uniform sequencing depth across donors was assumed in presence/absence analyses, although this assumption may not hold. Immune exposure information for the cohort was limited to CMV serostatus. In the study, some 160 TCR beta chains were listed as associated with cytomegalovirus. Because HLA typing was missing for some donors at each locus, association tests included only the typed subset. A group of highly shared sequence variants was considered likely to be a technical artifact of the sequencing pipeline. Linkage disequilibrium might explain the correlated functional status among segregating V segments, but an unknown experimental factor could not be ruled out. According to a later analysis, TCR association rates differed among HLA loci, with DRB1 alleles showing the most associated TCRs and HLA-C alleles showing the fewest. In both the original and validation cohorts, the classifier was reported to diagnose cytomegalovirus status with high specificity and sensitivity. Specific HLA alleles were associated with about 17,000 TCR beta sequences at a false discovery rate of 0.05 in a later analysis. According to the authors, the approach could potentially be generalized to other disease states and immunological phenotypes. Because the 87-base-pair reads could not distinguish some IMGT-functional V segments, including TRBV6-2 and TRBV6-3, those segments were excluded. When HLA alleles, especially DR and DQ, strongly co-occurred, attributing TCR associations to individual alleles was difficult. A later genetic analysis associated a missense DCLRE1C variant with V-gene and J-gene trimming of TCR beta chains, and an independent cohort replicated the association.

Sequencing used PBMCs. This clonotype was obtained from a man between 18 and 35 years old in good health and CMV-seronegative. The V and J segments used are TRBV7-9 and TRBJ1-1, and 7 bases in between align with TRBD1. In nucleotide form, the sequence is TGTGCCAGCAGCCAGAGCGGACAGGCGAACACTGAAGCTTTCTTT. Its protein product is CASSQSGQANTEAFF.